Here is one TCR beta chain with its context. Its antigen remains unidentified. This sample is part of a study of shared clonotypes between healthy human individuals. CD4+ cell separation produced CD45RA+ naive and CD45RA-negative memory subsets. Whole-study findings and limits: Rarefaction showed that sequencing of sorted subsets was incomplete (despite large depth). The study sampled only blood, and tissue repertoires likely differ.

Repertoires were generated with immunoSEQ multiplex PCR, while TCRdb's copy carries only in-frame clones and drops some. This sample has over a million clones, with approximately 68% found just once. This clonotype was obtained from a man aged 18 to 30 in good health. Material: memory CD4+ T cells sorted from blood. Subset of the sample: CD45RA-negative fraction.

This CDR3 is CASSSTSYTNYGYTF. The CDR3 region has the DNA TGTGCCAGTAGTAGCACATCTTACACCAACTATGGCTACACCTTC. The chain has TRBV19 and TRBJ1-2, with unresolved D. CDR1 is LNHDA, CDR2 SQIVND, per germline (reference sequence). The CDR3 covers 15 residues. Trimming removed 4 bases at V and 2 bases at J, with 14 bases between.